A single T cell receptor (beta chain) is shown here with its context. Libraries were prepared by immunoSEQ multiplex PCR; TCRdb keeps only in-frame clonotypes and omits some of them. This sample has 85,000 to 100,000 clones; roughly 82% occur once, and the top ten carry approximately 2%. These data are taken from a study of control samples from healthy donors and cancer patients. Germline CDR1 and CDR2: MGHRA and YSYEKL. The ends were cut back, 3 bases at V and 2 bases at J, with 17 bases in the middle. The CDR3 runs to 16 residues. The clonotype originates from a man aged 55 to 69 in good health. The sequenced material came from blood. This sequence joins TRBV4-1 and TRBJ2-7; D gene unclear. CDR3 in DNA: TGCGCCAGCAGCCACCCATGGGATGGGGTTACCTACGAGCAGTACTTC. Its translation: CASSHPWDGVTYEQYF.